These T cell receptor beta chains were read from a single sample in a study of blood T cell repertoires in COVID-19. Using immunoSEQ multiplex PCR, the repertoire was profiled, and TCRdb retains in-frame clones only, with some absent. In the table there are about 190,000 clones, 80% to 85% of which are singletons. The sample consisted of PBMCs or T cells enriched from blood (not recorded which). Receptors originate from a woman in her 30s who had been exposed to COVID-19. Both conserved end residues are part of each CDR3. Expanded clones are given a class, and other clones once, few, many or no size at all.

clone_size,v_call,cdr3_aa
NA,TRBV6-1,CASSDLLARGTRETQYF
NA,TRBV6-1,CASSEADRGNTEAFF
once,TRBV7-9,CASSLAAGYYGYTF
NA,TRBV10-2,CASSSKWTEASFGTEAFF
NA,TRBV18,CASSLGQGMYNEQFF
NA,TRBV29-1,CSVAAGPGGDGYTF
NA,TRBV19,CASSLKGGQSYEQYF
NA,TRBV18,CASSPLQFSGTDTQYF
NA,TRBV4-1,CASSQERSDADTF
NA,TRBV24-1,CATSEQGQDEPQHF
NA,TRBV19,CATKGPGQFNSPLHF
NA,TRBV6-5,CASSYGTSGGTDTQYF
NA,TRBV6-5,CASRQGTEAFF
NA,TRBV6-5,CASSAGWGGKQPQHF
NA,TRBV29-1,CSAEQGHGYTF
NA,TRBV25-1,CASSEFGGAVGYGYTF
NA,TRBV27,CASRRQGGEKLFF
NA,TRBV28,CASSSRPRGAGNTIYF
few,TRBV30,CAWSSASGGPGQFF
NA,TRBV18,CASSRTSSGGYNEQFF
NA,TRBV5-8,CASSLAQAGGTDTQYF
once,TRBV2,CASSEPESYRETQYF
NA,TRBV5-4,CASKRGGDQVRETQYF
NA,TRBV4-1,CASSQGGQGGNTIYF
once,TRBV18,CASSPLVGATAEYNEQFF
NA,TRBV6-6,CASSPNPNAAGYNSPLHF
NA,TRBV11-2,CASRYTGPNTEAFF
few,TRBV4-3,CASSPDGGGSANEKLFF
NA,TRBV5-4,CASSFGGARNEQYF
few,TRBV7-6,CASSPQNTEAFF
NA,TRBV5-4,CASSLAGGLNEKLFF
NA,TRBV5-5,CASSAYWSSGNTIYF
once,TRBV4-1,CASSPADRPLNYGYTF
NA,TRBV5-4,CASSRTYQTNTGELFF
NA,TRBV6-5,CASSYDDRGGGYTF